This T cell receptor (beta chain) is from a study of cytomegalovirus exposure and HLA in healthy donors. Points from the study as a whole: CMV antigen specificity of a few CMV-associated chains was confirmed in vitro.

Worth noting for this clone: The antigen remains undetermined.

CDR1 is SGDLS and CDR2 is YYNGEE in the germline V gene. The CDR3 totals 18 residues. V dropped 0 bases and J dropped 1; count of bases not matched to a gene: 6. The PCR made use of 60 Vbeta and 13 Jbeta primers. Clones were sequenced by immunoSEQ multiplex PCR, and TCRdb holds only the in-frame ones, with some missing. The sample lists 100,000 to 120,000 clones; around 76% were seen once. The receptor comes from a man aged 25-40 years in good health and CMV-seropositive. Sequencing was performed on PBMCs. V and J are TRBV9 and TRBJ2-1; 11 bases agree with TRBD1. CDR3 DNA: TGTGCCAGCAGCGTAGCTGGAGGGACAGGGGGATCCTACAATGAGCAGTTCTTC. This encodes CASSVAGGTGGSYNEQFF.